The 30 T cell receptor beta chains given below trace back to one sample, sequenced in a study of shared clonotypes between healthy human individuals. The method was immunoSEQ multiplex PCR; TCRdb's version includes in-frame clones alone and lacks a portion of them. The repertoire holds around 2,000,000 clones, with 85% to 95% as singletons. Only CD45RO-negative cells positively selected for CCR7 counted as naive CD8 cells, so terminally differentiated effector memory CD45RA+ cells were excluded. The sequenced material came from naive CD8+ T cells from PBMCs. These receptors were taken from a man younger than 30 in good health. Some clones in this sample may be carry-over from other donors' samples.

The rearrangement joins TRBV27 to TRBJ2-5, with 8 positions matching TRBD1. CDR3 length: 15 residues. Unmatched junction bases numbered 7, after V lost 4 bases and J lost 3 bases. Germline V gene sequence: CDR1 MNHEY, CDR2 SMNVEV (reference sequence). The CDR3 spells CASSSPHRGEETQYF. CDR3 bases: TGTGCCAGCAGTTCCCCCCACAGGGGGGAAGAGACCCAGTACTTC.

J is TRBJ1-2 and V is TRBV27; a possible D gene is TRBD1 (5 bases). The CDR3 totals 12 residues. Deletions cut 6 bases from V and 3 bases from J, with 8 bases between. Looked up from germline, CDR1 is MNHEY and CDR2 is SMNVEV (reference sequence). Written as DNA, the CDR3 is TGTGCCAGCAGCGGGGGAGACTATGGCTACACCTTC. Translation: CASSGGDYGYTF.

The V and J genes are TRBV4-3 and TRBJ2-1, with D possibly being TRBD2 (6 bases). The CDR3 contains 16 residues. Germline values: CDR1 LGHNA, CDR2 YSLEER. Trimming left V 0 bases short and J 10 bases short, with 19 bases between. The CDR3 sequence: CASSQDQGTGPIEQFF. DNA of the CDR3: TGCGCCAGCAGCCAAGACCAAGGGACTGGGCCAATAGAGCAGTTCTTC.

This clone came up a few times. The chain is built from TRBV28 and TRBJ1-5; 7 bases align to TRBD1. J gave up 0 bases and V 3 bases, and 2 bases lay outside the gene matches. Per the germline V gene, CDR1 is MDHEN and CDR2 is SYDVKM. This CDR3 spans 15 amino acids. The CDR3: CASSFDRDSNQPQHF. CDR3 in DNA: TGTGCCAGCAGTTTTGACAGGGATAGCAATCAGCCCCAGCATTTT.

This rearrangement joins TRBV5-4 to TRBJ1-5; a possible D gene is TRBD1 (5 bases). The CDR3 loop spans 13 amino acids. V was shortened by 2 bases and J by 9 bases, with 12 bases between the two germline ends. Per the germline V gene, CDR1 is SGHNT and CDR2 is YYREEE (reference sequence). In DNA, the CDR3 is TGTGCCAGCAGCTTTTCGGGGGGATCGCCCCAGCATTTT. Encoded protein: CASSFSGGSPQHF.

This sequence joins TRBV7-6 and TRBJ2-1; D not resolved. Germline CDR1 and CDR2: SGHVS and FNYEAQ. The CDR3 consists of 16 residues. V was shortened by 0 bases and J by 7 bases, with 16 bases between the two germline ends. CDR3 region: CASSLADLRIGNEQFF. The DNA for the CDR3 is TGTGCCAGCAGCTTAGCAGACCTCCGGATAGGGAATGAGCAGTTCTTC.

The rearrangement links TRBV4-1 to TRBJ1-5; TRBD1 agrees at 8 bases. There are 14 residues in the CDR3. Trimming cost V 4 bases and J 5 bases; bases outside gene matches: 4. Germline V gives CDR1 MGHRA, CDR2 YSYEKL. CDR3 nucleotides: TGCGCCAGCAGCCCCCACAGGGGGTATCAGCCCCAGCATTTT. It is translated as CASSPHRGYQPQHF.

The chain recombines TRBV4-1 with TRBJ2-1; D uncertain. Germline-derived CDR1 and CDR2 are MGHRA and YSYEKL. The CDR3 is made up of 17 amino acids. Trimming stripped 0 bases from V and 8 bases from J, with 20 bases between. CDR3: CASSQDWASPLGDEQFF. As DNA, the CDR3 is TGCGCCAGCAGCCAAGATTGGGCCTCCCCATTGGGCGATGAGCAGTTCTTC.

The chain employs TRBV13 and TRBJ2-7, with D perhaps matching TRBD1 (5 bases). The CDR3 contains 14 residues. Germline V gives CDR1 PRHDT, CDR2 FYEKMQ (reference sequence). The V end lost 0 bases, the J end lost 4 bases, and 10 bases lay between the germline ends. CDR3: CASSLGGLDYEQYF. The CDR3 bases are TGTGCCAGCAGCTTAGGGGGGCTGGATTACGAGCAGTACTTC.

This rearrangement joins TRBV7-9 to TRBJ2-1; the match to TRBD2 covers 7 bases. The CDR3 runs to 18 residues. V lost 5 bases to trimming and J lost 7 bases; unmatched junction nucleotides: 20. CDR1 SEHNR and CDR2 FQNEAQ come from the germline V gene (reference sequence). The CDR3 sequence: CASSHPRTRSQTRNEQFF. The CDR3 DNA sequence: TGTGCCAGCAGCCACCCGAGGACTAGATCCCAAACAAGGAATGAGCAGTTCTTC.

The DNA of the CDR3 is TGTGCCAGCAGCCCAGGGTCGGGGAGGTTGCAGTTCTTC. Its translation: CASSPGSGRLQFF. This rearrangement joins TRBV7-7 to TRBJ2-1; possibly TRBD2 for D (6 bases). Trimming stripped 5 bases from V and 12 bases from J, with 17 bases between. The CDR3 extends over 13 amino acids. Germline CDR1 reads SSHAT; CDR2 reads FNYEAQ (reference sequence). Supplemented by reference TRBV7-7 and TRBJ2-1, the full variable domain reads GAGVSQSPRYKVTKRGQDVTLRCDPISSHATLYWYQQALGQGPEFLTYFNYEAQPDKSGLPSDRFSAERPEGSISTLTIQRTEQRDSAMYRCASSPGSGRLQFFGPGTRLTVL.

V is TRBV7-9 and J is TRBJ2-2, with 7 bases matching TRBD1. V lost 2 bases, J lost 7 bases, and 13 bases stayed unmatched. The germline CDR1 and CDR2 sequences are SEHNR and FQNEAQ (reference sequence). CDR3 length equals 17 residues. Here the CDR3 DNA reads TGTGCCAGCAGCTTAACCCTCAGGGGGTCACTGAGCGGGGAGCTGTTTTTT. Amino acids: CASSLTLRGSLSGELFF.

The chain joins TRBV27 to TRBJ1-2; D is possibly TRBD1 (5 bases). V was pared by 5 bases and J by 4 bases, with 14 bases between. CDR1 MNHEY and CDR2 SMNVEV come from the germline V gene (reference sequence). The CDR3 is made up of 14 amino acids. The CDR3 coding sequence is TGTGCCAGCAGTCCCCGGGACTCCGTCTATGGCTACACCTTC. Encoded protein: CASSPRDSVYGYTF.

V is TRBV9 and J is TRBJ1-2, with TRBD1 as a possible D gene (5 bases). The CDR3 has 15 amino acids. Trimming took 3 bases from V and 3 from J, leaving 15 bases between them. CDR1 SGDLS and CDR2 YYNGEE come from the germline V gene. In nucleotides, the CDR3 is TGTGCCAGCAGCGACCAAACAGGAGACTACTATGGCTACACCTTC. Protein: CASSDQTGDYYGYTF.

The chain employs TRBV10-2 and TRBJ1-5; weak D call: TRBD1 (6 bases). V lost 2 bases to trimming and J lost 7 bases, with 12 bases between them. Germline CDR1 is WSHSY and CDR2 is SAAADI. CDR3 length: 14 amino acids. Written as DNA, the CDR3 is TGCGCCAGCAGTGAGAACAGGGCCCCCCAGCCCCAGCATTTT. It codes for CASSENRAPQPQHF.

The chain employs TRBV28 and TRBJ1-1; TRBD1 agrees at 9 bases. This CDR3 has 16 residues. V shed 5 bases and J 4 bases; nucleotides not matched to a gene: 11. Germline lookup yields CDR1 MDHEN and CDR2 SYDVKM. CDR3 DNA sequence: TGTGCCAGCAGTCCAGGGGACAGGGAAGTTACCACTGAAGCTTTCTTT. It encodes CASSPGDREVTTEAFF.

The chain employs TRBV10-3 and TRBJ2-2, with 7 bases identical to TRBD1. Per germline, CDR1 ENHRY and CDR2 SYGVKD. CDR3 size: 16 residues. The V segment lost 3 bases and the J segment 2 bases; nucleotides outside the gene matches: 6. The CDR3 region is CAISDLGTVNTGELFF. Written as DNA, the CDR3 is TGTGCCATCAGTGACCTCGGGACAGTTAACACCGGGGAGCTGTTTTTT.

This chain joins TRBV9 and TRBJ2-3, with D unclear. CDR1 is SGDLS, CDR2 YYNGEE, per germline. The CDR3 runs 12 residues. The germline V and J ends were trimmed by 7 bases and 6 bases, with 12 bases remaining between them. CDR3 region: CASGDLPDTQYF. CDR3 sequence (DNA): TGTGCCAGCGGCGATCTCCCCGATACGCAGTATTTT.

The chain has TRBV7-2 and TRBJ1-1; D uncertain. V lost 5 bases to trimming and J lost 2 bases, with 12 bases between them. Germline V lookup: CDR1 SGHTA, CDR2 FQGNSA. This CDR3 has 14 amino acids. CDR3 DNA: TGTGCCAGCAGCACCAGGACGAAAAACACTGAAGCTTTCTTT. Translated: CASSTRTKNTEAFF.

The V gene is TRBV28, the J gene TRBJ2-7; 9 bases map to TRBD1. J gave up 7 bases and V 6 bases, and 10 bases lay outside the gene matches. Germline CDR1 MDHEN, CDR2 SYDVKM. There are 14 residues in the CDR3. The CDR3 DNA is TGTGCCAGCAGACCTACAGGGGGCGTGGAAGAGCAGTACTTC. Translation: CASRPTGGVEEQYF.

J is TRBJ2-5 and V is TRBV5-6; D uncertain. Germline loops: CDR1 SGHDT, CDR2 YYEEEE. V lost 2 bases and J lost 1, with 9 bases in between. The CDR3 has 14 amino acids. CDR3 loop: CASSLLSSQETQYF. The CDR3 region has the DNA TGTGCCAGCAGCTTACTTTCATCCCAAGAGACCCAGTACTTC.

This clone was seen a single time. This CDR3 is also generated by other DNA sequences in the sample. The CDR3: CASSPRANEQFF. CDR3 nucleotides: TGTGCCAGCAGCCCCCGGGCCAATGAGCAGTTCTTC. The V and J genes are TRBV27 and TRBJ2-1; no definite D call. The CDR3 length is 12 residues. From germline, CDR1 is MNHEY and CDR2 SMNVEV (reference sequence). V was cut by 6 bases and J by 6 bases, with 9 bases left in between.

This clone was detected only a few times. This sequence joins TRBV7-6 and TRBJ1-1, with TRBD1 as a possible D gene (5 bases). Germline V gives CDR1 SGHVS, CDR2 FNYEAQ. This CDR3 is built from 15 residues. The V end lost 1 base, the J end lost 6 bases, and 15 bases lay between the germline ends. The CDR3 loop is CASSLDRGRNPEAFF. The CDR3 nucleotides read TGTGCCAGCAGCTTAGATCGGGGGAGGAATCCTGAAGCTTTCTTT.

The chain links TRBV7-9 to TRBJ2-4; perhaps TRBD1 as D (6 bases). This CDR3 region has 15 residues. Germline assignment: CDR1 SEHNR and CDR2 FQNEAQ (reference sequence). The V end was cut by 4 bases, the J end by 8 bases, with 18 bases between. The CDR3 DNA follows: TGTGCCAGCAGCTCCACTCGGGACATGGCGGACATTCAGTACTTC. Translation: CASSSTRDMADIQYF.

The V gene is TRBV19, the J gene TRBJ1-5; perhaps TRBD1 as D (5 bases). V was shortened by 7 bases and J by 0 bases, with 19 bases between the two germline ends. Germline values: CDR1 LNHDA, CDR2 SQIVND (reference sequence). The CDR3 has 17 residues. The CDR3 DNA sequence: TGTGCCAGTACGACGATATTCCGGGACTCTAGCAATCAGCCCCAGCATTTT. Translating gives CASTTIFRDSSNQPQHF.

As for this clone: This sample includes further DNA sequences coding for the same CDR3. V usage is TRBV7-8 and J usage is TRBJ2-7, with 10 positions matching TRBD2. The trim removed 5 bases at V and 0 bases at J, leaving 13 bases unmatched. Germline V gene sequence: CDR1 SGHVS, CDR2 FQNEAQ. The CDR3 has 18 residues. As DNA, the CDR3 is TGTGCCAGCAGCCTCGGGGTAGCGGGAGGCCTGAGCTCCTACGAGCAGTACTTC. This encodes CASSLGVAGGLSSYEQYF. Full variable domain (rest looked up from reference TRBV7-8 and TRBJ2-7): GAGVSQSPRYKVAKRGQDVALRCDPISGHVSLFWYQQALGQGPEFLTYFQNEAQLDKSGLPSDRFFAERPEGSVSTLKIQRTQQEDSAVYLCASSLGVAGGLSSYEQYFGPGTRLTVT.

The chain has TRBV6-5 and TRBJ2-1, with 7 bases matching TRBD2. J was trimmed by 3 bases and V by 5 bases; bases with no gene match: 4. Germline assignment: CDR1 MNHEY and CDR2 SVGAGI. The CDR3 sequence is 14 residues long. This CDR3 is CASSPGGLYNEQFF. DNA of the CDR3: TGTGCCAGCAGTCCGGGGGGTCTCTACAATGAGCAGTTCTTC.

About this clone: The sample contains more than one DNA sequence encoding this CDR3. V and J are TRBV27 and TRBJ2-3; D is unclear. The CDR3 is 14 residues long. Per germline, CDR1 MNHEY and CDR2 SMNVEV (reference sequence). Trimming took off 6 bases at V and 2 bases at J, with 12 bases between the two ends. The CDR3 DNA follows: TGTGCCAGCAGCCTCGTTGGCCTCACAGATACGCAGTATTTT. Its translation is CASSLVGLTDTQYF.

The chain combines TRBV19 with TRBJ1-1; TRBD1 is a possible D gene (5 bases). The CDR3 totals 16 residues. With 5 bases removed from V and 1 base from J, the gap between germline ends came to 17 bases. CDR1 LNHDA and CDR2 SQIVND come from the germline V gene (reference sequence). CDR3 loop: CASSPPSGRTNTEAFF. CDR3 nucleotides: TGTGCCAGTAGTCCCCCCTCGGGACGGACGAACACTGAAGCTTTCTTT.

This clone was detected only once. The rearrangement uses TRBV13 and TRBJ1-1; a possible D gene is TRBD1 (5 bases). CDR3 length: 11 residues. V dropped 9 bases and J dropped 1 base, with 6 bases sitting between them. Germline V gene sequence: CDR1 PRHDT, CDR2 FYEKMQ (reference sequence). The DNA of the CDR3 is TGTGCCAGTGGACAGAACACTGAAGCTTTCTTT. Encoded protein: CASGQNTEAFF.